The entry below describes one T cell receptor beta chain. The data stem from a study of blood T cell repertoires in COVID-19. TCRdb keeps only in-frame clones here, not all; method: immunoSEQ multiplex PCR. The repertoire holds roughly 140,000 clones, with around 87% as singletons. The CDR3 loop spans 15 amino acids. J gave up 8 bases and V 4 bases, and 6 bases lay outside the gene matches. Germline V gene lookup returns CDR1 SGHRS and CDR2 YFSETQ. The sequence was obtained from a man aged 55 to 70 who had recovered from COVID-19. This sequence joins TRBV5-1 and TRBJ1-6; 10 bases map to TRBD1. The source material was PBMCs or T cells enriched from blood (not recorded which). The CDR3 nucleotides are TGCGCCAGCAGCACGGGGACAGGGGTTGATTCACCCCTCCACTTT. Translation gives CASSTGTGVDSPLHF.